These T cell receptor beta chains were read from a single sample in a study of T-cell memory formation after mild COVID-19. TCRdb analysed the 5' RACE reads with MiXCR anew, one entry per CDR3 protein. This table holds roughly 120,000 distinct CDR3 sequences, approximately 15% found once. The sequenced material came from PBMCs or a T cell subset sorted from them (not recorded which). These receptors were obtained from an adult woman who had mild COVID-19 (a few samples of this study predate the infection). Cell type and time point are not known. Each CDR3 is given with its conserved first and last residue. The order of the fields is clone size, V gene, J gene, D gene, CDR3 length, CDR3 protein, CDR3 DNA. D genes are given only for firm matches. Size tells how often a clone was seen (once, few, many) or the class of an expanded clone, and some rows leave it out.

NA	TRBV7-9	TRBJ1-2	TRBD1	13	CASRGGGSYGYTF	TGTGCCAGCAGAGGGGGCGGGAGCTATGGCTACACCTTC
NA	TRBV29-1	TRBJ2-7	NA	12	CSVVVQAGEQYF	TGCAGCGTTGTAGTACAGGCTGGCGAGCAGTACTTC
few	TRBV29-1	TRBJ2-7	NA	14	CSVRGGIRKYEQYF	TGCAGCGTGAGGGGCGGGATCAGGAAATACGAGCAGTACTTC
NA	TRBV24-1	TRBJ2-2	TRBD2	15	CATSGTSRGRGELFF	TGTGCCACCAGTGGGACTAGCAGGGGTAGAGGGGAGCTGTTTTTT
many	TRBV27	TRBJ2-7	TRBD1	16	CASSPRQGRRSYEQYF	TGTGCCAGCAGTCCCCGACAGGGAAGAAGGTCCTACGAGCAGTACTTC
NA	TRBV28	TRBJ1-2	NA	13	CASSLPGGGGYTF	TGTGCCAGCAGTTTACCCGGGGGCGGCGGCTACACCTTC
NA	TRBV7-2	TRBJ2-2	NA	14	CASALGLPTGELFF	TGTGCCAGCGCCCTAGGGCTCCCCACCGGGGAGCTGTTTTTT
NA	TRBV29-1	TRBJ1-3	NA	13	CSVEAEDKNTIYF	TGCAGCGTTGAGGCAGAGGACAAAAACACCATATATTTT
NA	TRBV4-1	TRBJ2-3	TRBD2	15	CASSHAGGLTDTQYF	TGCGCCAGCAGCCATGCGGGGGGCCTAACAGATACGCAGTATTTT
few	TRBV5-1	TRBJ2-2	TRBD2	16	CASSLDGGANTGELFF	TGCGCCAGCAGCTTGGATGGGGGGGCGAACACCGGGGAGCTGTTTTTT
few	TRBV9	TRBJ2-3	TRBD2	17	CASSVGRGGQITDTQYF	TGTGCCAGCAGCGTAGGTCGGGGGGGGCAGATAACAGATACGCAGTATTTT
NA	TRBV18	TRBJ2-7	NA	12	CASSLDRPEQYF	TGTGCCAGCTCACTCGACAGGCCCGAGCAGTACTTC
NA	TRBV4-3	TRBJ1-1	NA	14	CASSQDWQNTEAFF	TGCGCCAGCAGCCAAGATTGGCAGAACACTGAAGCTTTCTTT
NA	TRBV20-1	TRBJ2-7	TRBD2	14	CSARDGGRLDEQYF	TGCAGTGCTAGAGACGGCGGGAGACTCGACGAGCAGTACTTC
NA	TRBV7-9	TRBJ2-1	NA	14	CASSHHSQEVGQFF	TGTGCCAGCAGCCACCATTCCCAGGAGGTTGGGCAGTTCTTC
NA	TRBV4-3	TRBJ2-1	TRBD2	16	CASSPRAREKDNEQFF	TGCGCCAGCAGCCCAAGAGCGCGGGAGAAGGACAATGAGCAGTTCTTC
NA	TRBV5-4	TRBJ2-5	NA	14	CASSFPTEQETQYF	TGTGCCAGCAGCTTTCCGACAGAACAAGAGACCCAGTACTTC
few	TRBV3-1	TRBJ1-2	TRBD1	13	CASSQGTGSGYTF	TGTGCCAGCAGCCAAGGGACAGGCTCTGGCTACACCTTC
NA	TRBV5-1	TRBJ1-1	TRBD1	17	CASSVDRGSFLNTEAFF	TGCGCCAGCAGTGTCGACAGGGGATCCTTCCTCAACACTGAAGCTTTCTTT
NA	TRBV5-4	TRBJ2-3	NA	14	CASSLRTGTHTQYF	TGTGCCAGCAGCTTGAGGACCGGGACCCATACGCAGTATTTT
NA	TRBV3-1	TRBJ2-3	NA	15	CASSQDGAAADTQYF	TGTGCCAGCAGCCAAGATGGAGCGGCGGCGGATACGCAGTATTTT
few	TRBV20-1	TRBJ2-1	NA	13	CSASGGLYNEQFF	TGCAGTGCTAGCGGGGGGCTCTACAATGAGCAGTTCTTC
NA	TRBV15	TRBJ2-1	TRBD1	15	CATSRDRGLRDEQFF	TGTGCCACCAGCAGAGACAGGGGGCTGCGCGATGAGCAGTTCTTC
few	TRBV6-2/TRBV6-3	TRBJ2-3	TRBD1	13	CASRSIQGSVQYF	TGTGCCAGCAGAAGTATACAGGGGTCGGTGCAGTATTTT
NA	TRBV7-3	TRBJ2-2	NA	16	CASSLIGGMNTGELFF	TGTGCCAGCAGCTTAATCGGCGGGATGAACACCGGGGAGCTGTTCTTT
few	TRBV4-2	TRBJ2-2	NA	13	CASSPSEAGELFF	TGTGCCAGCAGCCCCAGCGAAGCCGGGGAGCTGTTTTTT
NA	TRBV11-2	TRBJ2-2	NA	12	CASSTYTGELFF	TGTGCCAGCAGCACCTACACCGGGGAGCTGTTTTTT
NA	TRBV10-3	TRBJ2-5	NA	14	CAISPGSSQETQYF	TGTGCCATCAGTCCGGGGTCATCCCAAGAGACCCAGTACTTC
NA	TRBV2	TRBJ2-7	NA	13	CASSRGGPYEQYF	TGTGCCAGCAGCAGGGGGGGGCCCTACGAGCAGTACTTC
few	TRBV18	TRBJ1-1	NA	16	CASSPVTPTVNTEAFF	TGTGCCAGCTCACCTGTGACGCCTACGGTGAACACTGAAGCTTTCTTT
few	TRBV6-5	TRBJ2-1	TRBD2	17	CASSYRGLAGVGNEQFF	TGTGCCAGCAGTTACCGGGGACTAGCGGGAGTCGGTAATGAGCAGTTCTTC
NA	TRBV5-1	TRBJ2-5	TRBD1	14	CASSYGTAGETQYF	TGCGCCAGCAGCTACGGGACAGCTGGAGAGACCCAGTACTTC
NA	TRBV7-3	TRBJ1-6	NA	11	CASSFTSPLHF	TGTGCCAGCAGCTTCACTTCACCCCTCCACTTT
few	TRBV6-6	TRBJ2-1	NA	15	CASSYAEARANEQFF	TGTGCCAGCAGTTACGCGGAGGCGAGGGCCAATGAGCAGTTCTTC
NA	TRBV12-3/TRBV12-4	TRBJ2-5	NA	11	CASSGRETQYF	TGTGCCAGCAGTGGGCGGGAGACCCAGTACTTC
few	TRBV20-1	TRBJ1-1	NA	15	CSASRGPILNTEAFF	TGCAGTGCTAGCAGGGGCCCAATACTGAACACTGAAGCTTTCTTT
few	TRBV6-5	TRBJ2-5	NA	15	CASSYSPGYQETQYF	TGTGCCAGCAGTTACTCGCCGGGGTACCAAGAGACCCAGTACTTC
few	TRBV10-3	TRBJ1-5	TRBD1	15	CAISESGTGPQPQHF	TGTGCCATCAGTGAGTCCGGGACAGGGCCCCAGCCCCAGCATTTT
few	TRBV2	TRBJ2-2	NA	16	CASSGGIIANTGELFF	TGTGCCAGCAGTGGCGGGATAATCGCGAACACCGGGGAGCTGTTTTTT
few	TRBV18	TRBJ2-3	TRBD2	17	CASSPLGLAGSTDTQYF	TGTGCCAGCTCACCCCTTGGACTAGCGGGGAGCACAGATACGCAGTATTTT
few	TRBV7-2	TRBJ2-7	NA	14	CASSSLGGVGEQYF	TGTGCCAGCAGCTCCCTCGGCGGGGTCGGCGAGCAGTACTTC
NA	TRBV6-6	TRBJ2-7	NA	19	CASSSVPWEGARVFHEQYF	TGTGCCAGCAGTTCCGTACCCTGGGAGGGGGCGCGGGTCTTCCACGAGCAGTACTTC
few	TRBV29-1	TRBJ2-1	TRBD2	15	CSVARGVRSYNEQFF	TGCAGCGTCGCGCGGGGGGTTCGCTCCTACAATGAGCAGTTCTTC
few	TRBV7-2	TRBJ2-7	TRBD2	18	CASSFSAITSAAFYEQYF	TGTGCCAGCAGCTTCTCCGCCATAACTAGCGCGGCCTTCTACGAGCAGTACTTC
NA	TRBV7-9	TRBJ2-5	NA	15	CASSVNGLYQETQYF	TGTGCCAGCAGCGTGAACGGGCTCTACCAAGAGACCCAGTACTTC
NA	TRBV30	TRBJ2-5	TRBD1	14	CAWMGTGGRETQYF	TGTGCCTGGATGGGGACAGGGGGCAGGGAGACCCAGTACTTC
few	TRBV9	TRBJ2-7	NA	13	CASSVGGKDEQYF	TGTGCCAGCAGCGTAGGTGGGAAGGACGAGCAGTACTTC
many	TRBV4-3	TRBJ2-7	NA	13	CASSQELRGEQYF	TGCGCCAGCAGCCAAGAGCTCAGGGGCGAGCAGTACTTC
many	TRBV7-2	TRBJ2-1	NA	14	CASSYLLVGHEQFF	TGTGCCAGCAGCTATCTACTAGTCGGGCATGAGCAGTTCTTC
NA	TRBV24-1	TRBJ2-1	TRBD2	16	CATSDFKTSGYNEQFF	TGTGCCACCAGTGATTTTAAGACTAGCGGGTACAATGAGCAGTTCTTC
NA	TRBV24-1	TRBJ1-2	TRBD1	14	CATSDPGTAYGYTF	TGTGCCACCAGTGATCCCGGGACAGCCTATGGCTACACCTTC
NA	TRBV2	TRBJ2-7	NA	10	CASSGNEQYF	TGTGCCAGCAGTGGGAACGAGCAGTACTTC
many	TRBV20-1	TRBJ1-2	TRBD1	14	CSASKDRGPDGYTF	TGCAGTGCTAGCAAGGACAGGGGCCCGGATGGCTACACCTTC
NA	TRBV7-2	TRBJ1-1	NA	15	CASSLRGLGDTEAFF	TGTGCCAGCAGCTTACGGGGTTTGGGGGACACTGAAGCTTTCTTT